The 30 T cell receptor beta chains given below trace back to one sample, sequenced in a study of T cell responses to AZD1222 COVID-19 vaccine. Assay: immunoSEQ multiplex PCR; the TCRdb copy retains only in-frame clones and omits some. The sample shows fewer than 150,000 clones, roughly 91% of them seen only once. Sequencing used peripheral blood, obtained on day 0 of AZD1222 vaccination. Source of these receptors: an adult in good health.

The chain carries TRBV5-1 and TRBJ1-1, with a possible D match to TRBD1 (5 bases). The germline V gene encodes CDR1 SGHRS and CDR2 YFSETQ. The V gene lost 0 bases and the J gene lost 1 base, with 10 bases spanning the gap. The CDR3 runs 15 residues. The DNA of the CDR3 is TGCGCCAGCAGCTTGGTGGGGGTGGCGAACACTGAAGCTTTCTTT. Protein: CASSLVGVANTEAFF.

The CDR3 spells CAWSAGGDEKLFF. The CDR3 nucleotides read TGTGCCTGGAGTGCCGGAGGGGATGAAAAACTGTTTTTT. The rearrangement links TRBV30 to TRBJ1-4, with a weak D call TRBD1 (5 bases). The CDR3 contains 13 residues. Trimming removed 1 base at V and 6 bases at J, with 9 bases between. The germline CDR1 and CDR2 sequences are GTSNPN and SVGIG (reference sequence).

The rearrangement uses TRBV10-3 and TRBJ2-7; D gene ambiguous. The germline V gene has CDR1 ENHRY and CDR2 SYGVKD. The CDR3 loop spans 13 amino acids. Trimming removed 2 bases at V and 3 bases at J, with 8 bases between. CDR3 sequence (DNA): TGTGCCATCAGTGAGGGACCGAGCTACGAGCAGTACTTC. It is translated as CAISEGPSYEQYF.

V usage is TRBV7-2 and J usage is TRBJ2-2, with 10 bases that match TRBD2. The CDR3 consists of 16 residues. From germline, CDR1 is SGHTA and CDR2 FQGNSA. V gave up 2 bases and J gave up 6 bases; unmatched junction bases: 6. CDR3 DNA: TGTGCCAGCAGCTTAAACCTAGCGGGAGCCTCCGGGGAGCTGTTTTTT. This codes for CASSLNLAGASGELFF.

CDR3 bases: TGTGCCATCAGGGGGGACAGAGCTAACTATGGCTACACCTTC. It codes for CAIRGDRANYGYTF. The rearrangement uses TRBV10-3 and TRBJ1-2; 7 bases fit TRBD1. The trim removed 6 bases at V and 0 bases at J, leaving 4 bases unmatched. The germline V gene has CDR1 ENHRY and CDR2 SYGVKD. This CDR3 contains 14 residues.

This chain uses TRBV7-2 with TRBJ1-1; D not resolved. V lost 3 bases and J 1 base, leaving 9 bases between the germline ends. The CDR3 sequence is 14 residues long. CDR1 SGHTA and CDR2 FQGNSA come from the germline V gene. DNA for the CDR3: TGTGCCAGCAGCTTTGGGTTAAGGAACACTGAAGCTTTCTTT. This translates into CASSFGLRNTEAFF.

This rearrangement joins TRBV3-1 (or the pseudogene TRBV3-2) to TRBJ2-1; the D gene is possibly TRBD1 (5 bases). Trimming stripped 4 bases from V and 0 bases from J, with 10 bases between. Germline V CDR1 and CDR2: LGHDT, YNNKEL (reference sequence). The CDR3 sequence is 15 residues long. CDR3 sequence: CASSRTGLSYNEQFF. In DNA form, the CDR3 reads TGTGCCAGCAGCCGCACAGGCCTCTCCTACAATGAGCAGTTCTTC.

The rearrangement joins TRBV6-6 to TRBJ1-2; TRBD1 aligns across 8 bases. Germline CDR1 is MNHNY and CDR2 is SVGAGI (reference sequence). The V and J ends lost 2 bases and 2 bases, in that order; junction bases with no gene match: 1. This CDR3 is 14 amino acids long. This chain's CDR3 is CASSYGDRNYGYTF. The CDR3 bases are TGTGCCAGCAGTTACGGGGACAGGAACTATGGCTACACCTTC.

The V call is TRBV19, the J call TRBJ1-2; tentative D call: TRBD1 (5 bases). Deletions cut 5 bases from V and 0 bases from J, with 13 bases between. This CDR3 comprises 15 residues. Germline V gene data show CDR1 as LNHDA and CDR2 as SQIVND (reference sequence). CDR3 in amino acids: CASSLGTVANYGYTF. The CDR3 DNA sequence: TGTGCCAGTAGTCTCGGGACCGTAGCTAACTATGGCTACACCTTC.

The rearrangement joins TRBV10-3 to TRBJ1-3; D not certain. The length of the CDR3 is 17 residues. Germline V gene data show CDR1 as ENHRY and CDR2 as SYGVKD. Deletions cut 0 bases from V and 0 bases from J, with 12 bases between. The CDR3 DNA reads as TGTGCCATCAGTGAGTCGGTTTACGGTGGCTCTGGAAACACCATATATTTT. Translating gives CAISESVYGGSGNTIYF.

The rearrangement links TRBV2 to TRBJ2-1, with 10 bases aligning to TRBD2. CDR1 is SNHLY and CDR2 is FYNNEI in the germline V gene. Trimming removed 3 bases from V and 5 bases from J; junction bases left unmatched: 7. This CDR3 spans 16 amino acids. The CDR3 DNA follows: TGTGCCAGCAGTGATATAGGGACTAGCGTCAACAATGAGCAGTTCTTC. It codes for CASSDIGTSVNNEQFF.

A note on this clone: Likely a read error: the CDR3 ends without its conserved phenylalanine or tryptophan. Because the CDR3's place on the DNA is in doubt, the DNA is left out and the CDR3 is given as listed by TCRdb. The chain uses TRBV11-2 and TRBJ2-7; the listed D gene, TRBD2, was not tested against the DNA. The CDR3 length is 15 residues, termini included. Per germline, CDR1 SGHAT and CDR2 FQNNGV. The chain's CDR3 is CASSLAGGGTSRISL.

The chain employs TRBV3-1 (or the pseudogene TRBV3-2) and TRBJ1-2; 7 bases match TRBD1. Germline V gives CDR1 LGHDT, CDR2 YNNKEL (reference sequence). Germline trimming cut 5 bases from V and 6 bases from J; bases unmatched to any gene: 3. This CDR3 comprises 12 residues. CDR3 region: CASSNRGDGYTF. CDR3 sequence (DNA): TGTGCCAGCAGCAACAGGGGTGATGGCTACACCTTC.

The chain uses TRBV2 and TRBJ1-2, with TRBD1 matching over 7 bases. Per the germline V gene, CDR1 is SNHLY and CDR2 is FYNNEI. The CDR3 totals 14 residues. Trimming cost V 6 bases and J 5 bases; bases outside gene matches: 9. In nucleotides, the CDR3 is TGTGCCAGCAGGGAGTTGCCGGGACAGTATGGCTACACCTTC. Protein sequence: CASRELPGQYGYTF.

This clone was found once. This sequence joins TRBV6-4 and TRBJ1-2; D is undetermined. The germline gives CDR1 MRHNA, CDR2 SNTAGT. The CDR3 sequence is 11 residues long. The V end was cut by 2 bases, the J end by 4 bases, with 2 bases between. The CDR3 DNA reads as TGTGCCAGCAGTGACAGCTATGGCTACACCTTC. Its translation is CASSDSYGYTF.

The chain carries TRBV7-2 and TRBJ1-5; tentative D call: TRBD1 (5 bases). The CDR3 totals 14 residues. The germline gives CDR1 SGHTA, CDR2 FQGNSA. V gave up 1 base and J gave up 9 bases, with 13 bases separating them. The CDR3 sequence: CASSLGTTVGPQHF. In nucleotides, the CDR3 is TGTGCCAGCAGCTTAGGTACGACAGTCGGGCCCCAGCATTTT. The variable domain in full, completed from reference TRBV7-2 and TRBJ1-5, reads GAGVSQSPSNKVTEKGKDVELRCDPISGHTALYWYRQSLGQGLEFLIYFQGNSAPDKSGLPSDRFSAERTGGSVSTLTIQRTQQEDSAVYLCASSLGTTVGPQHFGDGTRLSIL.

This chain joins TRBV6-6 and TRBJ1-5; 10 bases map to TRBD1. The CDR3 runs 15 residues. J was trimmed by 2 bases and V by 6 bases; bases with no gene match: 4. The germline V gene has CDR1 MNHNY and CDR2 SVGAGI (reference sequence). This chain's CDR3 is CASRKGQGRNQPQHF. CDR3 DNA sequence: TGTGCCAGCAGAAAGGGACAGGGGCGCAATCAGCCCCAGCATTTT.

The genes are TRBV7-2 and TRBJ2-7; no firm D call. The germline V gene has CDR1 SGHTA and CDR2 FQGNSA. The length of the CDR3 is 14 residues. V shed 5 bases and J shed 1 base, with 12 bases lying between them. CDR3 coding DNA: TGTGCCAGCAGCGCACGGCTGGGGTCCTACGAGCAGTACTTC. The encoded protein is CASSARLGSYEQYF.

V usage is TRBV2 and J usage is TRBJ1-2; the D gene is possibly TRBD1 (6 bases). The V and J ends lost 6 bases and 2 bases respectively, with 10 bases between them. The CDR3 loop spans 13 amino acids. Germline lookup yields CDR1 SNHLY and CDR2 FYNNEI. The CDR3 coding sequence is TGTGCCAGCAGAGCCACAGGGAACTATGGCTACACCTTC. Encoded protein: CASRATGNYGYTF.

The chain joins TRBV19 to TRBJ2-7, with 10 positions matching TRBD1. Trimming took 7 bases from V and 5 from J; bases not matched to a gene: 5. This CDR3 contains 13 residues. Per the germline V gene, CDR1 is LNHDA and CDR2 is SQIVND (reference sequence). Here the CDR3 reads CASTATGGHEQYF. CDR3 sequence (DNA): TGTGCCAGTACCGCGACAGGGGGCCACGAGCAGTACTTC. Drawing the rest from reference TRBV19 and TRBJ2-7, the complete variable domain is DGGITQSPKYLFRKEGQNVTLSCEQNLNHDAMYWYRQDPGQGLRLIYYSQIVNDFQKGDIAEGYSVSREKKESFPLTVTSAQKNPTAFYLCASTATGGHEQYFGPGTRLTVT.

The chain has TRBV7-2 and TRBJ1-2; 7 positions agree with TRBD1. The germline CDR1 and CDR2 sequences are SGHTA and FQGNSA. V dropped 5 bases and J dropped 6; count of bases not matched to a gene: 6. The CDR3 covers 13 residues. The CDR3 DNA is TGTGCCAGCAGCGCCCGGGACAGAGATGGCTACACCTTC. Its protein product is CASSARDRDGYTF.

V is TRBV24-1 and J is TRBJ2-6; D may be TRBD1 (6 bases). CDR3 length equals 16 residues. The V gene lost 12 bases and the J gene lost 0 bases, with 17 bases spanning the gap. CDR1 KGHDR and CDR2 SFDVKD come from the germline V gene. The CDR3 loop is CAAEGGPLSGANVLTF. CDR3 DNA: TGTGCCGCAGAAGGGGGACCACTCTCTGGGGCCAACGTCCTGACTTTC.

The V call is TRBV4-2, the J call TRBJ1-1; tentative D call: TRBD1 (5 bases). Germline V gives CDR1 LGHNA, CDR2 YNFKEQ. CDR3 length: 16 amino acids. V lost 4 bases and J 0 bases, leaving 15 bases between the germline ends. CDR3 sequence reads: CASSPRQLEMNTEAFF. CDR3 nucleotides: TGTGCCAGCAGCCCTCGACAGTTAGAAATGAACACTGAAGCTTTCTTT.

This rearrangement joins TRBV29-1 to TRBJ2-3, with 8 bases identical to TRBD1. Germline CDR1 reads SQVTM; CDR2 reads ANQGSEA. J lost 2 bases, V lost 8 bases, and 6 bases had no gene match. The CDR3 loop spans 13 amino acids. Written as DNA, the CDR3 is TGCAGCTCATGGACAGGGAACACAGATACGCAGTATTTT. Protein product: CSSWTGNTDTQYF.

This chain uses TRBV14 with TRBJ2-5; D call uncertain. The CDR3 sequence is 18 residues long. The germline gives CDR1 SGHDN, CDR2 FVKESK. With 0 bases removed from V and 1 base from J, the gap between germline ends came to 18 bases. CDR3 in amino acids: CASSQDMRRLTPQETQYF. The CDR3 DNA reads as TGTGCCAGCAGCCAAGATATGAGGCGCCTAACCCCCCAAGAGACCCAGTACTTC.

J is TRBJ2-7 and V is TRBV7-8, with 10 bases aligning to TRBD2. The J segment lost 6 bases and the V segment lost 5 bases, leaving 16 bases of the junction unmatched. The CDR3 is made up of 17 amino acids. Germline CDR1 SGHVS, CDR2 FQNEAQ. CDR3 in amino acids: CASSLGGWLAGEVEQYF. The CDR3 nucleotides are TGTGCCAGCAGCCTAGGCGGGTGGCTAGCGGGAGAGGTCGAGCAGTACTTC.

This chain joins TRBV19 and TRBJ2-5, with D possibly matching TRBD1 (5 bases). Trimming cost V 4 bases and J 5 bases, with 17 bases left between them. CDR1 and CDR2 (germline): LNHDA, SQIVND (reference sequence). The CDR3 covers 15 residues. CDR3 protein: CASSTTLWGRETQYF. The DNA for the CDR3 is TGTGCCAGTAGTACAACCCTGTGGGGCCGGGAGACCCAGTACTTC.

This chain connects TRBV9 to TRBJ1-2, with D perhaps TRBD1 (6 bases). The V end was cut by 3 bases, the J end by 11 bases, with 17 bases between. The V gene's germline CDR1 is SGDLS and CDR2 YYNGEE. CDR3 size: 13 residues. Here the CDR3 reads CASSATTGGFYTF. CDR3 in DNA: TGTGCCAGCAGCGCCACGACAGGTGGATTTTACACCTTC.

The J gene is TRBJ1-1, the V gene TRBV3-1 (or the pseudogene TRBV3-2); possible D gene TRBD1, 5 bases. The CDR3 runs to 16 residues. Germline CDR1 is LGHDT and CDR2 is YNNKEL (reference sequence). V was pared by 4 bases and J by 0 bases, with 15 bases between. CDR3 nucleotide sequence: TGTGCCAGCAGCCCCCCGTTGGGGGGGATGAACACTGAAGCTTTCTTT. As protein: CASSPPLGGMNTEAFF.

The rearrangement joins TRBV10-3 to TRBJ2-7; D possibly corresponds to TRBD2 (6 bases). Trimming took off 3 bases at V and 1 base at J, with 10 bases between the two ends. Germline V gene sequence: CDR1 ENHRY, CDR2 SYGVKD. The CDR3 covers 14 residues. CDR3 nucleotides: TGTGCCATCAGTGACGGGGGTGGGTCCTACGAGCAGTACTTC. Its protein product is CAISDGGGSYEQYF.